The rows below give T cell receptor beta chains drawn from one sample of a study of Ad26.COV2.S vaccination and SARS-CoV-2 variants. Only in-frame clones appear in the TCRdb table, and some are missing; sequencing was by immunoSEQ multiplex PCR. The sample has some 640,000 clones, roughly 90% seen once. The sequenced sample was peripheral blood, obtained in a trial of Ad26.COV2.S vaccine versus placebo. Receptors were obtained from a person aged 18 to 65 who received the Ad26.COV2.S COVID-19 vaccine or a placebo. Both conserved end residues are part of each CDR3. A D gene is named only where the DNA matches it firmly. Clone size is stated in some rows and not others, as once, few, many or a class when expanded.

TRBJ1-3,-,-,TRBV3-1/TRBV3-2,TGTGCCAGCAGCCAGGGCTCTGGAAACACCATATATTTT,CASSQGSGNTIYF
TRBJ2-2,-,TRBD2,TRBV5-1,TGCGCCACCCGAACTAGCGCCACCGGGGAGCTGTTTTTT,CATRTSATGELFF
TRBJ1-2,-,-,TRBV25-1,TGTGCCAGCAGTGAAGGTTCTGGGACTTACTATGGCTACACCTTC,CASSEGSGTYYGYTF
TRBJ1-5,-,-,TRBV5-6,TGTGCCAGCAGCTTGGGGCCAGGTAGGTATAGCAATCAGCCCCAGCATTTT,CASSLGPGRYSNQPQHF
TRBJ2-7,-,-,TRBV2,TGTGCCACCGGGACACTCTACGAGCAGTACTTC,CATGTLYEQYF
TRBJ1-1,-,-,TRBV21-1,TGTGCCAGCAGCAAAGAGACGACAGGAATTAGAAAAAACACTGAAGCTTTCTTT,CASSKETTGIRKNTEAFF
TRBJ1-3,-,-,TRBV6-5,TGTGCCAGCAAACAGAGCTCTGGAAACACCATATATTTT,CASKQSSGNTIYF
TRBJ1-5,-,-,TRBV12-3/TRBV12-4,TGTGCCAGCAGCAAGAGGGACAATCAGCCCCAGCATTTT,CASSKRDNQPQHF
TRBJ1-1,-,TRBD1,TRBV10-3,TGTGCCATCCGTAGACAGGGTGAAGCTTTCTTT,CAIRRQGEAFF
TRBJ2-7,-,-,TRBV6-5,TGTGCCAGCACTCCCGTGGGCTCCTACGAGCAGTACTTC,CASTPVGSYEQYF
TRBJ2-7,-,TRBD2,TRBV5-6,TGTGCCAGCAGCCCCCGACTAGCCCCAGCCTACGAGCAGTACTTC,CASSPRLAPAYEQYF
TRBJ2-1,-,TRBD1,TRBV19,TGTGCCAGTAGTATAGTCAAGGGGGCAGGTGAGCAGTTCTTC,CASSIVKGAGEQFF
TRBJ1-2,-,-,TRBV19,TGTGCCAGTAGTATTATCAGCGATAACTATGGCTACACCTTC,CASSIISDNYGYTF
TRBJ1-5,-,TRBD1,TRBV2,TGTGCCAGCAGTGAGTGGACAGGGTATCAGCCCCAGCATTTT,CASSEWTGYQPQHF
TRBJ2-1,-,-,TRBV5-1,TGCGCCAGCAGGTTCGACAGATACAATGAGCAGTTCTTC,CASRFDRYNEQFF
TRBJ2-5,-,TRBD1,TRBV7-9,TGTGCCAGCAGCCCGGGACAGGGTGGGTCTAGGGAGACCCAGTACTTC,CASSPGQGGSRETQYF
TRBJ2-1,-,-,TRBV6-5,TGTGCCAGCAGGGACTCTAGTTACAATGAGCAGTTCTTC,CASRDSSYNEQFF
TRBJ2-3,-,-,TRBV13,TGTGCCAGCAGGGACAGTAGCACAGATACGCAGTATTTT,CASRDSSTDTQYF
TRBJ2-1,once,-,TRBV9,TGTGCCAGCAGTGACCGAGATAGGGTGTACAATGAGCAGTTCTTC,CASSDRDRVYNEQFF
TRBJ1-5,-,TRBD1,TRBV2,TGTGCCAGCAGCCTACAGGGGTTAAATCAGCCCCAGCATTTT,CASSLQGLNQPQHF
TRBJ1-5,-,-,TRBV6-5,TGTGCCAGCAGTTACCGTTTGAATCAGCCCCAGCATTTT,CASSYRLNQPQHF
TRBJ2-7,-,TRBD1,TRBV10-3,TGTGCCATCAGATTAGACAGGGGATCCTACGAGCAGTACTTC,CAIRLDRGSYEQYF
TRBJ1-6,-,TRBD1,TRBV6-6,TGTGCCAGCATTAAGGGAGGGACAGGGGATTCACCCCTCCACTTT,CASIKGGTGDSPLHF
TRBJ1-3,-,-,TRBV5-1,TGCGCCAGCAGCTTGGAAGGTCTAGGTGCTGGAAACACCATATATTTT,CASSLEGLGAGNTIYF
TRBJ2-6,-,-,TRBV27,TGTGCCAGCAGTCCCCGAAAAACTATCGGGGCCAACGTCCTGACTTTC,CASSPRKTIGANVLTF
TRBJ2-2,-,TRBD2,TRBV9,TGTGCCAGCAGCGTAGTGGCTAGCGGCCAAGCCGGGGAGCTGTTTTTT,CASSVVASGQAGELFF
TRBJ1-6,-,-,TRBV7-2,TGTGCCAGCAGCTCCAGGGGCTCCTATAATTCACCCCTCCACTTT,CASSSRGSYNSPLHF
TRBJ1-2,-,-,TRBV19,TGTGCCAGTAGTATAGTGGCCGGGACATTTAACTATGGCTACACCTTC,CASSIVAGTFNYGYTF
TRBJ1-3,-,-,TRBV12-3/TRBV12-4,TGTGCCACCCAGGATCCTGGAAACACCATATATTTT,CATQDPGNTIYF
TRBJ2-7,-,-,TRBV2,TGTGCCAGCAGTCCCCGGGACAACTACGAGCAGTACTTC,CASSPRDNYEQYF
TRBJ1-2,-,-,TRBV7-2,TGTGCCAGCAGCCTACAGGGCTATGGCTACACCTTC,CASSLQGYGYTF
TRBJ1-1,-,-,TRBV27,TGTGCCAGCCGCGAGGGGGTTTCGGGAACTGAAGCTTTCTTT,CASREGVSGTEAFF
TRBJ1-6,-,-,TRBV7-2,TGTGCCAGCAGCGCCGCCCCGGGTGCCCCTTCACCCCTCCACTTT,CASSAAPGAPSPLHF
TRBJ1-5,-,TRBD1,TRBV7-8,TGTGCCAGCAGCCCCTTAGCCACAGGGGCGAGGCAGCCCCAGCATTTT,CASSPLATGARQPQHF
TRBJ2-7,-,-,TRBV10-1,TGCGCCAGCAGTCCAGCACTCTCCTACGAGCAGTACTTC,CASSPALSYEQYF
TRBJ2-1,-,-,TRBV7-9,TGTGCCAGCAGCTCGCTGTGGGGTGGAGAGCAGTTCTTC,CASSSLWGGEQFF
TRBJ2-5,-,-,TRBV20-1,TGCAGTGCTAGTACACAGGAAGAGACCCAGTACTTC,CSASTQEETQYF
TRBJ2-7,-,-,TRBV5-1,TGCGCCAGCAGCTTCGATCCGGACAGATCCTACGAGCAGTACTTC,CASSFDPDRSYEQYF
TRBJ2-2,-,TRBD2,TRBV5-4,TGTGCCAGCAGCCCGGGACTAGCGGGGGGGCCAGACACCGGGGAGCTGTTTTTT,CASSPGLAGGPDTGELFF
TRBJ1-2,-,-,TRBV5-8,TGTGCCAGCAGCTTGTTGATAGTGGGAGACTATGGCTACACCTTC,CASSLLIVGDYGYTF
TRBJ2-7,-,TRBD2,TRBV4-1,TGCGCCAGCAGCCGTTCCACTAGCGGGGAATCCTACGAGCAGTACTTC,CASSRSTSGESYEQYF
TRBJ2-1,-,TRBD2,TRBV24-1,TGTGCCACCAGTGCTAAGTCAGCGGGAGCGAACAATGAGCAGTTCTTC,CATSAKSAGANNEQFF
TRBJ1-4,-,-,TRBV5-4,TGTGCCAGCAGTGACGGTCGGAATAATGAAAAACTGTTTTTT,CASSDGRNNEKLFF
TRBJ1-4,-,-,TRBV29-1,TGCAGCGTTGCGGGGGGCGCGGGTGAAAAACTGTTTTTT,CSVAGGAGEKLFF
TRBJ2-5,once,TRBD2,TRBV3-1/TRBV3-2,TGTGCCAGCAGCGTCGACGGGACTAGCGGGAGGGCGGCCCAGTACTTC,CASSVDGTSGRAAQYF
TRBJ2-1,-,-,TRBV29-1,TGCAGCGTTGATAACCCTAACGGGAACTACAATGAGCAGTTCTTC,CSVDNPNGNYNEQFF
TRBJ2-7,-,TRBD2,TRBV2,TGTGCCAGCAGGGAACTAGCGGGAGGGGAGCAGTACTTC,CASRELAGGEQYF
TRBJ1-5,once,-,TRBV19,TGTGCCAGTCGGAGGGGAAATCAGCCCCAGCATTTT,CASRRGNQPQHF